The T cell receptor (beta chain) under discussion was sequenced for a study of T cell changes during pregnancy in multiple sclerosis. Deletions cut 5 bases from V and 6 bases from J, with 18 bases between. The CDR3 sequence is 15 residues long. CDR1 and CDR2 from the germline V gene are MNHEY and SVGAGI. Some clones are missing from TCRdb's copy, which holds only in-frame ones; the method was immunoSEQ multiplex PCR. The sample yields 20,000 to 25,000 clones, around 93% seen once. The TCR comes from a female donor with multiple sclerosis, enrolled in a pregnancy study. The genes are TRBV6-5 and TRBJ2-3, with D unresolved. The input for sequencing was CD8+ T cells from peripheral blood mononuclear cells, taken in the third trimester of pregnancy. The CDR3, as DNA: TGTGCCAGCAGTCTATCCAACTTTGCCCCTGATACGCAGTATTTT. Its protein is CASSLSNFAPDTQYF.